Detailed here is one T cell receptor beta chain. The antigen is undetermined. The repertoire was sequenced with immunoSEQ multiplex PCR; TCRdb's copy has only in-frame clones and lacks some. The sample records 900 to 1,300 clones, 65% to 90% being singletons. V lost 5 bases to trimming and J lost 2 bases; unmatched junction nucleotides: 6. CDR1 and CDR2 (germline): SQVTM, ANQGSEA. The CDR3 runs 15 residues. The tumor samples were collected prior to definitive surgery or chemotherapy. This entry belongs to a study of high-grade serous ovarian cancer treatment subgroups. Study-wide background: Samples averaged about 15,000 reads and 6,900 or so unique TCR beta rearrangements.

The study, taken as a whole, reports: Tumors within one patient showed repertoire similarity of about 0.095 to 0.79. Spatial context was lost because tumors were sequenced in bulk.

The source is a human donor with high-grade serous ovarian cancer. The sample consisted of tumor tissue. The gene calls are TRBV29-1 and TRBJ2-3; 11 positions agree with TRBD2. The CDR3 loop reads CSVSTSGANTDTQYF. The CDR3 nucleotides are TGCAGCGTTTCGACTAGCGGGGCGAACACAGATACGCAGTATTTT.